This T cell receptor (beta chain) was retrieved from a study of spatial heterogeneity in lung cancer. Study-level information: Detection consistently yielded more beta chains than alpha chains. Mean representation of each unique TCR and UMI combination in the raw reads exceeded nine occurrences.

TCRdb used MiXCR to reprocess the 5' RACE reads, holding one entry per CDR3 protein. The table has around 40,000 distinct CDR3 sequences, around 5.8% seen once. The CDR3 covers 14 residues. CDR1 and CDR2 (germline): SGHRS, YFSETQ. The V end was cut by 4 bases, the J end by 6 bases, with 16 bases between. Time point described: sample taken at primary tumor resection. Whole RNA, isolated from tumor, nontumor lung or frozen PBMC, was sequenced without prior sorting. The sequences come from PBMCs, collected at surgery. This rearrangement joins TRBV5-1 to TRBJ1-1, with D uncertain. The source of this sequence is a male donor with early-stage non-small cell lung cancer. In DNA, the CDR3 is TGCGCCAGCAGCGTAGCGGTCTTGACACCTGAAGCTTTCTTT. This sequence encodes CASSVAVLTPEAFF.